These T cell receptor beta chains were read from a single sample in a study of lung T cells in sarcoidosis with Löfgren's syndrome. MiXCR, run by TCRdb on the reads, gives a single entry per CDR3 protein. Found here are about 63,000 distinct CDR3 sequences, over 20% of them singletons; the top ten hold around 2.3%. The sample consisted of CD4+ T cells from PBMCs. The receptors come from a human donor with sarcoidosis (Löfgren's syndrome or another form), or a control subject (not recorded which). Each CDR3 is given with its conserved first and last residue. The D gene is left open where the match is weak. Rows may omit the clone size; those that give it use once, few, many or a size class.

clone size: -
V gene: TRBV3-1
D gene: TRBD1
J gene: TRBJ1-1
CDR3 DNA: TGTGCCAGCAGCCAGCACAGGGGTACCGAAGCTTTCTTT
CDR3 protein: CASSQHRGTEAFF

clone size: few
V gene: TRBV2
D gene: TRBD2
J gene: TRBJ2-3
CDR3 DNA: TGTGCCAGCCCCGGCCTGGGGGGGTATGGCACAGATACGCAGTATTTT
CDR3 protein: CASPGLGGYGTDTQYF

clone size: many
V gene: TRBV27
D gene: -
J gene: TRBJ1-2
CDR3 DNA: TGTGCCAGCAGTCCTTATCGGGACTATGGCTACACCTTC
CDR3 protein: CASSPYRDYGYTF

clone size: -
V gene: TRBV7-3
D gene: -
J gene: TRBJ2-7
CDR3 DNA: TGTGCCGGCAGCTTAAATTCCGGACCAGCCGAGCAGTACTTC
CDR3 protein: CAGSLNSGPAEQYF

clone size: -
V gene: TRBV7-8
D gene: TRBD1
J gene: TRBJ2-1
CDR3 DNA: TGTGCCAGCAGCTCTCGACAGGGAGTCGCCGATGAGCAGTTCTTC
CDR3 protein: CASSSRQGVADEQFF

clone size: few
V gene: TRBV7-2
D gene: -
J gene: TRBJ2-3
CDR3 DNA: TGTGCCAGCAGCTTAGGGGCAGAGTCAGATACGCAGTATTTT
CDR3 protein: CASSLGAESDTQYF

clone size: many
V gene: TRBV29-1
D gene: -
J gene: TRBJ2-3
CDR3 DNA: TGCAGCGTTGACCCTCCAGGGCGGCGGGCAGATACGCAGTATTTT
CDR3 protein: CSVDPPGRRADTQYF

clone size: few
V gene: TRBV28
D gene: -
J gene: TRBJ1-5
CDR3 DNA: TGTGCCAGCAGTCCCTACTCCAATCAGCCCCAGCATTTT
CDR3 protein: CASSPYSNQPQHF

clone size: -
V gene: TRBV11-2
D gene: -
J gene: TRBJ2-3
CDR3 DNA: TGTGCCAGCAGCTTTCAGGGGAGTAAGGCAGATACGCAGTATTTT
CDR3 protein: CASSFQGSKADTQYF

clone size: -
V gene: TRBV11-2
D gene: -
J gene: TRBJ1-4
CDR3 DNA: TGTGCCAGTTCTCGACAGAGTAATGAAAAACTGTTTTTT
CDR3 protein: CASSRQSNEKLFF

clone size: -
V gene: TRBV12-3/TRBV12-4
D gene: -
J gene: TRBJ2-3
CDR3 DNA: TGTGCCAGCAGCCTTTCTCCGGATACGCAGTATTTT
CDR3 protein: CASSLSPDTQYF

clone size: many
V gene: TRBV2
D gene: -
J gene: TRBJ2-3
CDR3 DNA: TGTGCCAGCAGTGCAGGGGTTAATACGCAGTATTTT
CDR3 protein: CASSAGVNTQYF

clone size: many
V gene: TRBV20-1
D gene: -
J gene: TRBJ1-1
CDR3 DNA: TGCAGTGCTAGGTCTCGGAAGAGGGATGTTGGGACTGAAGCTTTCTTT
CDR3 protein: CSARSRKRDVGTEAFF

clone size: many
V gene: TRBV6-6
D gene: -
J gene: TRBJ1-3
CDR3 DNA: TGTGCCAGCAGTTACTCGACGCAAACTGGAAACACCATATATTTT
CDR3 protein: CASSYSTQTGNTIYF

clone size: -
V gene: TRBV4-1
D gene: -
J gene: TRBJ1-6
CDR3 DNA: TGCGCCAGCAGCCCTACCCCCCAGGGTACGTCACCCCTCCACTTT
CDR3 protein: CASSPTPQGTSPLHF

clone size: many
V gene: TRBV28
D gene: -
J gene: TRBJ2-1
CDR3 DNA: TGTGCCAGCAGTTCTCCCGGTGTAGTGAGCTCCTACAATGAGCAGTTCTTC
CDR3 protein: CASSSPGVVSSYNEQFF

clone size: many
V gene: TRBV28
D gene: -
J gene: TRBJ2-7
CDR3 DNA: TGTGCCAGCACTACCGGGACCCCTAAGGCCGAGCAGTACTTC
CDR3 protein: CASTTGTPKAEQYF

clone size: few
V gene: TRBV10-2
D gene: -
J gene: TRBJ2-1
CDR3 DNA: TGCGCCAGCAGTGAGTCGGGGAGCCGAATCAATGAGCAGTTCTTC
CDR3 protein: CASSESGSRINEQFF

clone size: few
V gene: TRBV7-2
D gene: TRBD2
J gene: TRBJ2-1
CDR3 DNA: TGTGCCAGCAGCTTCTCTAGCGGGTATGAGCAGTTCTTC
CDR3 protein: CASSFSSGYEQFF

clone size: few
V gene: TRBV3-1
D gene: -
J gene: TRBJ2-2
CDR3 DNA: TGTGCCAGCAGCCAAGGACTGTACACCGGGGAGCTGTTTTTT
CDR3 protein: CASSQGLYTGELFF

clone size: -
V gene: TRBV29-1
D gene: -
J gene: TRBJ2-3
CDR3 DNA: TGCAGCGTTGATCCGCCCGACAGGACCACAGATACGCAGTATTTT
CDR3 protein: CSVDPPDRTTDTQYF

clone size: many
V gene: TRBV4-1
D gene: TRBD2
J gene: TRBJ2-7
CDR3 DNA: TGCGCCAGCAGCCACATTTCGGGACTAGCGGGAGTAAACGAGCAGTACTTC
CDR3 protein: CASSHISGLAGVNEQYF

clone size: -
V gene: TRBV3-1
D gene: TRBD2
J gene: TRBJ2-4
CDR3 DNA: TGTGCCAGCAGCCAAGAACGGGGGGGCGGAGACATTCAGTACTTC
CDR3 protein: CASSQERGGGDIQYF

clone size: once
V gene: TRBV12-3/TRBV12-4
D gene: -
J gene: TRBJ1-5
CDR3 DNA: TGTGCCAGCAGTTTACCCCCAACAAGCAATCAGCCCCAGCATTTT
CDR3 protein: CASSLPPTSNQPQHF

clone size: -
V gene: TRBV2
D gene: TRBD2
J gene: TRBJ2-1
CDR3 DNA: TGTGCCAGCAGTAGGGAGCGGGGCCTCTCCTACAATGAGCAGTTCTTC
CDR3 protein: CASSRERGLSYNEQFF

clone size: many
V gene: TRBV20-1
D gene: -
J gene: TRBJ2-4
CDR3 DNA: TGCAGTGCTAGTGTCGGGAGTGTCAAAAACATTCAGTACTTC
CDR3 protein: CSASVGSVKNIQYF

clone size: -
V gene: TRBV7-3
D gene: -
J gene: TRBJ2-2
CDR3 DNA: TGTGCCAGCAGCCGAGGACCAACCGGGGAGCTGTTTTTT
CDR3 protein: CASSRGPTGELFF

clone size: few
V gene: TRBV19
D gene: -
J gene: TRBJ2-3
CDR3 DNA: TGTGCCAGTAGCCCACTAGGCACAGATACGCAGTATTTT
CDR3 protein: CASSPLGTDTQYF

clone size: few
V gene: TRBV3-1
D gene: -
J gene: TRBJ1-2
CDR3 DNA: TGTGCCAGCAGCCCCCCCGCTCTTAACTATGGCTACACCTTC
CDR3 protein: CASSPPALNYGYTF

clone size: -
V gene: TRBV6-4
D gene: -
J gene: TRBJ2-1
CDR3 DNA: TGTGCCAGCAGCGAACAGCCTTCCTACAATGAGCAGTTCTTC
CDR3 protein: CASSEQPSYNEQFF

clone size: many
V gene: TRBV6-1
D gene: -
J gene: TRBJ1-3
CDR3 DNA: TGTGCCAGCACCATAGGAAGCACTGGAAACACCATATATTTT
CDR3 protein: CASTIGSTGNTIYF

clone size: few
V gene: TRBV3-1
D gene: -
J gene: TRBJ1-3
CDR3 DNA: TGTGCCAGCAGCCAACGGGCGCGCGGAAACACCATATATTTT
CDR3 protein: CASSQRARGNTIYF

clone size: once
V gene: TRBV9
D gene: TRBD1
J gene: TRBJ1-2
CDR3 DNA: TGTGCCAGCAGCGTAGCCCCGGGACAGGGGACTGGCTACACCTTC
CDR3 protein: CASSVAPGQGTGYTF

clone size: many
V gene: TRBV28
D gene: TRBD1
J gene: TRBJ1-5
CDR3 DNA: TGTGCCAGCAGCAGACAGGGTAGCAATCAGCCCCAGCATTTT
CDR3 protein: CASSRQGSNQPQHF

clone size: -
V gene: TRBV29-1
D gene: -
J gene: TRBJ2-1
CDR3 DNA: TGCAGCGTTGAAAAGGGGGGGGTTGAGCAGTTCTTC
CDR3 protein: CSVEKGGVEQFF

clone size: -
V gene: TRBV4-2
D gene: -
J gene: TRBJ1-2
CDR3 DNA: TGTGCCAGCAGCCAAGGGCTAGGGGACTATGGCTACACCTTC
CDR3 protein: CASSQGLGDYGYTF

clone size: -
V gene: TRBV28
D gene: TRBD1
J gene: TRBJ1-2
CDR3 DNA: TGTGCCAGCAGTTTGGACAGGGGGGGAGGCTACACCTTC
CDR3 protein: CASSLDRGGGYTF

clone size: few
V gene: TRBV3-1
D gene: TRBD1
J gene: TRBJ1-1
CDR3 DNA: TGTGCCAGCAGCCTGACAGGGGAAAACACTGAAGCTTTCTTT
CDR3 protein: CASSLTGENTEAFF

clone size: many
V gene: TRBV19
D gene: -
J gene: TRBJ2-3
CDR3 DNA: TGTGCCAGTACCCAGGAGATGAGGGGACGGCTACGCACAGATACGCAGTATTTT
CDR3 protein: CASTQEMRGRLRTDTQYF

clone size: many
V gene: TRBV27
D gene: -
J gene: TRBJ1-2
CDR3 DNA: TGTGCCAGCAGTTTATTCCCAGCATTAAGAGGCTATGGCTACACCTTC
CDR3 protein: CASSLFPALRGYGYTF